Shown below are 18 T cell receptor beta chains from a single sample sequenced in a study of T cell repertoires in cytomegalovirus infection. MiXCR, run by TCRdb on the reads, gives a single entry per CDR3 protein. The sample yields around 320,000 distinct CDR3 sequences, 9.5% seen once. Specimen: PBMCs. These receptors were collected from a human donor in good health (CMV status not recorded). Some clones in this sample may be carry-over from other donors' samples.

The V gene is TRBV2, the J gene TRBJ2-3; no clear D. Germline V CDR1 and CDR2: SNHLY, FYNNEI. This CDR3 comprises 13 residues. V lost 4 bases and J lost 3, with 8 bases in between. In nucleotides, the CDR3 is TGTGCCAGCAGTGCGGCGTGGACAGATACGCAGTATTTT. As protein: CASSAAWTDTQYF.

At least ten counts were recorded for this clonotype. The rearrangement joins TRBV7-6 to TRBJ1-6; perhaps TRBD1 as D (6 bases). The CDR3 covers 16 residues. The germline V gene encodes CDR1 SGHVS and CDR2 FNYEAQ. The V gene lost 5 bases and the J gene lost 5 bases, with 16 bases spanning the gap. The CDR3 protein is CASSPSGEFDNSPLHF. CDR3 in DNA: TGTGCCAGCAGCCCCTCAGGGGAGTTTGATAATTCACCCCTCCACTTT.

This clonotype was picked up many times. The V call is TRBV7-2, the J call TRBJ2-1; D possibly matches TRBD1 or TRBD2 (6 bases each). The V gene lost 5 bases and the J gene lost 10 bases, with 9 bases spanning the gap. This CDR3 region has 11 residues. In germline, CDR1 is SGHTA, CDR2 FQGNSA. The CDR3: CASSLGGEQFF. The CDR3 DNA is TGTGCCAGCAGCCTGGGGGGCGAGCAGTTCTTC.

The sample holds many counts of this clonotype. V and J are TRBV7-3 and TRBJ2-2, with D uncertain. The CDR3 consists of 11 residues. V gave up 6 bases and J gave up 7 bases, with 6 bases separating them. Germline V gives CDR1 SGHTA, CDR2 FQGTGA. Here the CDR3 DNA reads TGTGCCAGCAGTGGAGACGGGGAGCTGTTTTTT. It codes for CASSGDGELFF.

This clonotype was counted between two and nine times. The chain couples TRBV7-2 to TRBJ2-3; D is undetermined. The ends were cut back, 3 bases at V and 2 bases at J, with 9 bases in the middle. This CDR3 has 14 amino acids. Germline loops: CDR1 SGHTA, CDR2 FQGNSA. This chain's CDR3 is CASSFRSPTDTQYF. CDR3 bases: TGTGCCAGCAGCTTCAGATCACCCACAGATACGCAGTATTTT. Variable domain in full (rest from reference TRBV7-2 and TRBJ2-3): GAGVSQSPSNKVTEKGKDVELRCDPISGHTALYWYRQSLGQGLEFLIYFQGNSAPDKSGLPSDRFSAERTGGSVSTLTIQRTQQEDSAVYLCASSFRSPTDTQYFGPGTRLTVL.

The chain carries TRBV27 and TRBJ2-7; no definite D call. Germline V gene data show CDR1 as MNHEY and CDR2 as SMNVEV (reference sequence). V lost 8 bases, J lost 6 bases, and 14 bases lay in between. The CDR3 consists of 12 residues. CDR3 sequence: CASSREGREQYF. The CDR3 bases are TGTGCCAGCTCCCGTGAAGGGCGCGAGCAGTACTTC.

This clonotype was counted between two and nine times. The rearrangement joins TRBV20-1 to TRBJ2-7; 7 nucleotides agree with TRBD2. Germline CDR1 DFQATT, CDR2 SNEGSKA (reference sequence). Trimming cost V 3 bases and J 3 bases; bases outside gene matches: 2. This CDR3 comprises 12 residues. DNA for the CDR3: TGCAGTGCTAGGGGAGGGGACTACGAGCAGTACTTC. Translated: CSARGGDYEQYF.

This clonotype was recorded many times. V and J are TRBV12-3 or TRBV12-4 and TRBJ1-5; maybe TRBD1 (5 bases). The CDR3 runs to 19 residues. V lost 4 bases and J 3 bases, leaving 25 bases between the germline ends. Written as DNA, the CDR3 is TGTGCCAGCAGTTCGGTGGTTGCAGGGAGGGGTTTAGACAATCAGCCCCAGCATTTT. Protein: CASSSVVAGRGLDNQPQHF.

This clonotype was recorded at least ten times. This chain connects TRBV7-2 to TRBJ2-5, with 11 bases identical to TRBD2. This CDR3 is built from 17 residues. Trimming took 5 bases from V and 5 from J; bases not matched to a gene: 13. From germline, CDR1 is SGHTA and CDR2 FQGNSA. This CDR3 reads CASSPGLVAGGSETQYF. The CDR3 nucleotides read TGTGCCAGCAGCCCAGGGCTAGTAGCGGGGGGGTCGGAGACCCAGTACTTC. Full variable domain (missing parts from reference TRBV7-2 and TRBJ2-5): GAGVSQSPSNKVTEKGKDVELRCDPISGHTALYWYRQSLGQGLEFLIYFQGNSAPDKSGLPSDRFSAERTGGSVSTLTIQRTQQEDSAVYLCASSPGLVAGGSETQYFGPGTRLLVL.

The gene calls are TRBV20-1 and TRBJ2-5; D is tentatively TRBD1 or TRBD2 (5 bases each). Germline lookup yields CDR1 DFQATT and CDR2 SNEGSKA (reference sequence). The V end lost 6 bases, the J end lost 7 bases, and 21 bases lay between the germline ends. This CDR3 is built from 14 residues. The CDR3 spells CSAIPSGPPRTQYF. The CDR3, as DNA: TGCAGTGCCATCCCCTCGGGACCACCCCGGACCCAGTACTTC.

This clonotype was observed many times. The chain uses TRBV7-8 and TRBJ2-3; 13 bases are a match to TRBD2. This CDR3 comprises 17 residues. CDR1 is SGHVS and CDR2 is FQNEAQ in the germline V gene. Trimming took 1 base from V and 4 from J; bases not matched to a gene: 5. This CDR3 is CASSLGSLAGGSDTQYF. The CDR3 DNA reads as TGTGCCAGCAGCTTAGGGTCACTAGCGGGAGGGTCAGATACGCAGTATTTT.

This clonotype was observed at least ten times. The V call is TRBV12-3 or TRBV12-4, the J call TRBJ2-7; TRBD2 is a possible D gene (6 bases). Trimming pared 4 bases from V and 6 bases from J, leaving 19 bases between. The CDR3 is 15 amino acids. CDR3 sequence (DNA): TGTGCCAGCAGTTGGGCGGGATCCCGAGGGGTCGAGCAGTACTTC. Its translation: CASSWAGSRGVEQYF.

Of note for this clonotype: A much larger clone differs by one base, so this may be a read error. Since no conserved phenylalanine or tryptophan closes the CDR3, a read error is the likely cause. The chain combines TRBV28 with TRBJ2-6; D gene uncertain. The V end lost 2 bases, the J end lost 4 bases, and 15 bases lay between the germline ends. CDR1 and CDR2 from the germline V gene are MDHEN and SYDVKM. This CDR3 spans 17 amino acids. For the CDR3, the DNA is TGTGCCAGCAGTTTAGAGGATCCGGGTTCGGGGGCCAACGTCCTGACTCTC. Translation: CASSLEDPGSGANVLTL.

V gene TRBV27 combines with J gene TRBJ2-5; the match to TRBD1 covers 9 bases. Germline V gene sequence: CDR1 MNHEY, CDR2 SMNVEV (reference sequence). The CDR3 has 14 amino acids. Trimming cost V 6 bases and J 3 bases; bases outside gene matches: 5. CDR3 amino acids: CASSRTGDKETQYF. In DNA form, the CDR3 reads TGTGCCAGCAGCCGGACAGGGGATAAAGAGACCCAGTACTTC.

This chain joins TRBV7-2 and TRBJ2-1; 7 nucleotides line up with TRBD1. V dropped 6 bases and J dropped 14; count of bases not matched to a gene: 7. Per the germline V gene, CDR1 is SGHTA and CDR2 is FQGNSA. The CDR3 consists of 11 residues. The CDR3 sequence: CASRRRDSEFF. CDR3 nucleotides: TGTGCCAGCAGGCGCCGGGACAGTGAGTTCTTC. The entire variable domain, with the rest obtained from reference TRBV7-2 and TRBJ2-1, is as follows: GAGVSQSPSNKVTEKGKDVELRCDPISGHTALYWYRQSLGQGLEFLIYFQGNSAPDKSGLPSDRFSAERTGGSVSTLTIQRTQQEDSAVYLCASRRRDSEFFGPGTRLTVL.

This clonotype appeared many times. The rearrangement uses TRBV7-2 and TRBJ2-5; 11 nucleotides line up with TRBD2. The V segment lost 1 base and the J segment 2 bases; nucleotides outside the gene matches: 6. Germline loops: CDR1 SGHTA, CDR2 FQGNSA. The length of the CDR3 is 17 residues. In DNA, the CDR3 is TGTGCCAGCAGCTTAGGGACTAGCGGGTACTCTCAAGAGACCCAGTACTTC. Translation gives CASSLGTSGYSQETQYF.

The rearrangement links TRBV7-8 to TRBJ2-2; D is undetermined. V was pared by 1 base and J by 0 bases, with 9 bases between. In germline, CDR1 is SGHVS, CDR2 FQNEAQ. This CDR3 is built from 16 residues. CDR3 in amino acids: CASSLGRTSNTGELFF. The CDR3 DNA reads TGTGCCAGCAGCTTAGGGCGGACCTCGAACACCGGGGAGCTGTTTTTT.

This chain joins TRBV27 and TRBJ2-7, with 9 nucleotides matching TRBD1. There are 12 residues in the CDR3. CDR1 and CDR2 from the germline V gene are MNHEY and SMNVEV (reference sequence). The junction had 4 bases not matched to a gene; V was cut back by 8 bases and J by 5 bases. In nucleotides, the CDR3 is TGTGCCAGCGGGACAGGGTACGACGAGCAGTACTTC. It specifies CASGTGYDEQYF.